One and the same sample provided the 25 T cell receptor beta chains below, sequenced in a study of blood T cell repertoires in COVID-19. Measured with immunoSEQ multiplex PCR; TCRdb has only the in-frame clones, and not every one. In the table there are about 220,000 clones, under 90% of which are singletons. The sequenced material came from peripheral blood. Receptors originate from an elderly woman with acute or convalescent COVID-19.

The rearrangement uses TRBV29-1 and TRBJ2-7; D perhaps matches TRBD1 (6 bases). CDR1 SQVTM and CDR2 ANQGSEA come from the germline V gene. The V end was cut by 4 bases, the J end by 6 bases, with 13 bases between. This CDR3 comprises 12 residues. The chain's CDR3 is CSVGTGSAEQYF. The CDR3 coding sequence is TGCAGCGTTGGAACAGGGAGCGCCGAGCAGTACTTC.

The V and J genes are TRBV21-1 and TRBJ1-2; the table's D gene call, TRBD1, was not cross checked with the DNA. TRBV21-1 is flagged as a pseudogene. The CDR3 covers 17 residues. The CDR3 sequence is CASSKEANRGPSYGYTF. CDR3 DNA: TGTGCCAGCAGCAAAGAAGCAAACAGGGGGCCTAGCTATGGCTACACCTTC.

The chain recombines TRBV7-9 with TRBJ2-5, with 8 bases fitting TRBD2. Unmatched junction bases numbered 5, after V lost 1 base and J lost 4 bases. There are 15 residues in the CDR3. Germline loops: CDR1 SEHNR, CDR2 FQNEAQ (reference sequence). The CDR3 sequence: CASSLEQRGRETQYF. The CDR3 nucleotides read TGTGCCAGCAGCTTAGAACAGCGGGGGAGAGAGACCCAGTACTTC.

The CDR3 is CASRNTGGDKQYF. The DNA of the CDR3 is TGTGCCAGCAGGAACACAGGGGGCGATAAGCAGTACTTC. The chain couples TRBV6-5 to TRBJ2-7; TRBD1 matches at 9 bases. Unmatched junction bases numbered 8, after V lost 6 bases and J lost 8 bases. Germline V CDR1 and CDR2: MNHEY, SVGAGI. The CDR3 covers 13 residues.

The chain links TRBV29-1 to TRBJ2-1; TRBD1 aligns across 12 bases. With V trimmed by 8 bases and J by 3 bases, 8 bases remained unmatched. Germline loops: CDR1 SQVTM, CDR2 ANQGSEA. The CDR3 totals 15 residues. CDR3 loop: CSTGGDRGLYNEQFF. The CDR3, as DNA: TGCAGCACTGGGGGGGACAGGGGGCTCTACAATGAGCAGTTCTTC.

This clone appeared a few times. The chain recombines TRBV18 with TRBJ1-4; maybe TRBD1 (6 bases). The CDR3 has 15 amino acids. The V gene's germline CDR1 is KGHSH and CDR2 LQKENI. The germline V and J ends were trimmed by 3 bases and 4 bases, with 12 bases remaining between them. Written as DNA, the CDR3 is TGTGCCAGCTCACCGGACAGTCAACATAATGAAAAACTGTTTTTT. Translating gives CASSPDSQHNEKLFF.

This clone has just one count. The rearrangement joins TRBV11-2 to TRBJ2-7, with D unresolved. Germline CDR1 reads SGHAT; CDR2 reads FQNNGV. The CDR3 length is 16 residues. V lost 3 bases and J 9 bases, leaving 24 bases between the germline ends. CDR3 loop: CASSFLVRNSYDGQYF. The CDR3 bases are TGTGCCAGCAGCTTCCTCGTACGGAACAGTTACGACGGGCAGTACTTC.

This chain's CDR3 is CASSDARGSYEQYF. CDR3 nucleotide sequence: TGTGCCAGCAGTGATGCCAGGGGCTCCTACGAGCAGTACTTC. V is TRBV25-1 and J is TRBJ2-7; D perhaps matches TRBD1 (6 bases). This CDR3 spans 14 amino acids. V was pared by 3 bases and J by 0 bases, with 9 bases between. Germline V gene lookup returns CDR1 MGHDK and CDR2 SYGVNS.

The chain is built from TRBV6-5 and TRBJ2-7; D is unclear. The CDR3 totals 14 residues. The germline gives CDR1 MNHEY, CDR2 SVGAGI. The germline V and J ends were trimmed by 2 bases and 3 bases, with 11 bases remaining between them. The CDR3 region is CASSYRPSVYEQYF. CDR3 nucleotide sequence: TGTGCCAGCAGTTACCGGCCCAGCGTCTACGAGCAGTACTTC.

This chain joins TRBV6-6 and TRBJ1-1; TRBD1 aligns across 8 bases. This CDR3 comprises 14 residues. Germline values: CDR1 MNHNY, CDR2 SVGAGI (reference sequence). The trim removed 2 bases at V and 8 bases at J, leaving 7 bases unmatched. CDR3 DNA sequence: TGTGCCAGCAGTTACCCTGGACAGGGAAGAGAAGCTTTCTTT. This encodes CASSYPGQGREAFF.

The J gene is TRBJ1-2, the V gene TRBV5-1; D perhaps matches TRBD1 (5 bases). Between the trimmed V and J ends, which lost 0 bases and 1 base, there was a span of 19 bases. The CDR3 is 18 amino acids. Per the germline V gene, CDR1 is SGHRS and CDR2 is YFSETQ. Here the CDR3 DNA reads TGCGCCAGCAGCTTGGGACCATCGACAGCCGATTTTAACTATGGCTACACCTTC. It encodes CASSLGPSTADFNYGYTF.

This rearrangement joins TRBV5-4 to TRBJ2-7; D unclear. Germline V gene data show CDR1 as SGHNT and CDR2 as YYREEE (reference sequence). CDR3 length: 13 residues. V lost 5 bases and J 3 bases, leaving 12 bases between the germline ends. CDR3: CASSYSNNYEQYF. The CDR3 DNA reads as TGTGCCAGCAGTTACTCCAATAACTACGAGCAGTACTTC.

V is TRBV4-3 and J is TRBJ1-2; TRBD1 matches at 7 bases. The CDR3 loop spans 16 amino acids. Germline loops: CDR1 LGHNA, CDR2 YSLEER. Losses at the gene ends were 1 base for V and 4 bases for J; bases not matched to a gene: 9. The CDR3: CASSQAMTGFSYGYTF. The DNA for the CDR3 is TGCGCCAGCAGCCAAGCTATGACAGGGTTTAGCTATGGCTACACCTTC.

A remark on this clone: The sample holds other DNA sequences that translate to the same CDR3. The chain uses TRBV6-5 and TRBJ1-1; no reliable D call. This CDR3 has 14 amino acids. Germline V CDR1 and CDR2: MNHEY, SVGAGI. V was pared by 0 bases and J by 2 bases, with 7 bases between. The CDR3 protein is CASSYSGGNTEAFF. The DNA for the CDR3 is TGTGCCAGCAGTTACTCGGGAGGTAACACTGAAGCTTTCTTT.

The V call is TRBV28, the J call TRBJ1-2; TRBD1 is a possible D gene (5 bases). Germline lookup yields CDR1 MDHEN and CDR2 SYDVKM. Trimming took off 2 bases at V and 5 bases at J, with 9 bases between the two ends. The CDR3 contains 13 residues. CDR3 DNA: TGTGCCAGCAGTTTACCGGGGGGGTATGGCTACACCTTC. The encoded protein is CASSLPGGYGYTF.

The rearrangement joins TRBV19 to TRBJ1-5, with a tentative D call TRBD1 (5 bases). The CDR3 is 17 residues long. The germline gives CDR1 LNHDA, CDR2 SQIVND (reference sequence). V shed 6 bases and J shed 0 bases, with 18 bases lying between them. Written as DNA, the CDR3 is TGTGCCAGTAGCATCTTCGGGGGAGCTTATAGCAATCAGCCCCAGCATTTT. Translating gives CASSIFGGAYSNQPQHF.

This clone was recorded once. The CDR3 sequence is CASSEAWGQGGYGYTF. CDR3 nucleotides: TGCGCCAGCAGCGAAGCCTGGGGACAGGGGGGGTATGGCTACACCTTC. J is TRBJ1-2 and V is TRBV4-3; 11 bases align to TRBD1. The V segment lost 5 bases and the J segment 5 bases; nucleotides outside the gene matches: 10. This CDR3 is 16 amino acids long. Germline loops: CDR1 LGHNA, CDR2 YSLEER.

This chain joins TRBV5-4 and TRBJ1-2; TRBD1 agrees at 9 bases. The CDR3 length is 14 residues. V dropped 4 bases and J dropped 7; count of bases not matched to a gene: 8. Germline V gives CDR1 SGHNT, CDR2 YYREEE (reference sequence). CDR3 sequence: CASSLQGTGTGYTF. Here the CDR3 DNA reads TGTGCCAGCAGCCTTCAAGGGACAGGGACTGGCTACACCTTC.

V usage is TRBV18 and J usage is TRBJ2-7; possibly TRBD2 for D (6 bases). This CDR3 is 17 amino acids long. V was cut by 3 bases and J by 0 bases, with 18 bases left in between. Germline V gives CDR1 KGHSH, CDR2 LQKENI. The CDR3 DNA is TGTGCCAGCTCACCCCAGGTGGGGCGGGGATCCTCCTACGAGCAGTACTTC. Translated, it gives CASSPQVGRGSSYEQYF.

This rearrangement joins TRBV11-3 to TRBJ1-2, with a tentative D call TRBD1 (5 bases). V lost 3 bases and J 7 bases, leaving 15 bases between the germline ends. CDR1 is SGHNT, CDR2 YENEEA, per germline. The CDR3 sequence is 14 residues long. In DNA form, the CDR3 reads TGTGCCAGCAGCTTCAGGGAGGTGAGATCTGGCTACACCTTC. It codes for CASSFREVRSGYTF.

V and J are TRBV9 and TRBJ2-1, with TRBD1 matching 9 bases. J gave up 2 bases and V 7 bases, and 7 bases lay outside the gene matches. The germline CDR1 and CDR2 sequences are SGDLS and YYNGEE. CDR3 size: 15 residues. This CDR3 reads CASGRTGETYNEQFF. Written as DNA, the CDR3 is TGTGCCAGCGGCAGGACAGGGGAAACCTACAATGAGCAGTTCTTC.

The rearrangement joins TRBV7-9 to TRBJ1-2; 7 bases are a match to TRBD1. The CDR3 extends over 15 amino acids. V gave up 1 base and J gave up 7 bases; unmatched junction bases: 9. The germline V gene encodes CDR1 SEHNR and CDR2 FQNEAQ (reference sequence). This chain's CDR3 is CASSLGDSTGSGYTF. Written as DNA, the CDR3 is TGTGCCAGCAGCTTAGGGGACAGCACGGGCAGTGGCTACACCTTC.

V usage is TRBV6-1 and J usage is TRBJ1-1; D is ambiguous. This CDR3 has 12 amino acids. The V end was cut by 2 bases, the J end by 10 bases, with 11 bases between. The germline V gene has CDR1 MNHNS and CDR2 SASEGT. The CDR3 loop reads CASSETTVVAFF. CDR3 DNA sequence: TGTGCCAGCAGTGAAACCACAGTAGTAGCTTTCTTT.

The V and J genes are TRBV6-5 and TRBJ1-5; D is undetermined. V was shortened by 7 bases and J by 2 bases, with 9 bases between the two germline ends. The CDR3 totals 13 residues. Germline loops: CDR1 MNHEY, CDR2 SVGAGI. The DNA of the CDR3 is TGTGCCAGCACCCTATTGGGCAATCAGCCCCAGCATTTT. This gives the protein CASTLLGNQPQHF.

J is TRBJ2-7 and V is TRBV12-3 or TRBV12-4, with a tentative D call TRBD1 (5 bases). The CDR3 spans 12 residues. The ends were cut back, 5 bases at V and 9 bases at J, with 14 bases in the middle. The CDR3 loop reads CASSDSDSLQYF. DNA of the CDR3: TGTGCCAGCAGTGACTCTGACAGTCTGCAGTACTTC.